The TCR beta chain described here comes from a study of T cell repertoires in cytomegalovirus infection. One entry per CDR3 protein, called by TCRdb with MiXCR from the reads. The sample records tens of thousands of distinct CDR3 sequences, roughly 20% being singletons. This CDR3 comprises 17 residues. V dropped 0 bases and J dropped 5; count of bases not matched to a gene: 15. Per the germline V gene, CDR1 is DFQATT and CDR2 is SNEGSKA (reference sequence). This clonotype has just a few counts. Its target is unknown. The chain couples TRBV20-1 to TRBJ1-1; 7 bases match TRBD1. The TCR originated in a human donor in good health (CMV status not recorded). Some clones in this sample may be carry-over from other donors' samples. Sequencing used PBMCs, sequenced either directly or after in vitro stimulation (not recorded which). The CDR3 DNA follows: TGCAGTGCTAGAGATGACGTGGCAGGGGGGATAGGGACTGAAGCTTTCTTT. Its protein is CSARDDVAGGIGTEAFF.